This TCR beta chain was recorded in a study of T-cell memory formation after mild COVID-19. Across the study: Largely, the TCR clusters proved donor specific.

Study conclusions and caveats: Pre-infection memory contained some responding clones, which suggested that cross-reactive memory had joined.

TCRdb independently ran MiXCR on the 5' RACE reads; one entry per CDR3 protein. The sample gives about 560,000 distinct CDR3 sequences, roughly 21% of which show up once; under 8.5% is in the top ten. This clonotype was seen at least ten times. The antigen remains undetermined. The sequenced sample consisted of PBMCs or a T cell subset sorted from them (not recorded which). The TCR originated in an adult woman who had mild COVID-19 (a few samples of this study predate the infection). Cell type and time point are not known.

The CDR3 sequence is CASSLDRDTGELFF. CDR3 DNA sequence: TGCGCCAGCAGCTTGGACAGGGACACCGGGGAGCTGTTTTTT. The chain combines TRBV5-1 with TRBJ2-2, with D possibly matching TRBD1 (6 bases). Per the germline V gene, CDR1 is SGHRS and CDR2 is YFSETQ. The CDR3 extends over 14 amino acids. Deletions cut 0 bases from V and 3 bases from J, with 6 bases between. Filled out from reference TRBV5-1 and TRBJ2-2, the complete variable domain reads KAGVTQTPRYLIKTRGQQVTLSCSPISGHRSVSWYQQTPGQGLQFLFEYFSETQRNKGNFPGRFSGRQFSNSRSEMNVSTLELGDSALYLCASSLDRDTGELFFGEGSRLTVL.